This T cell receptor beta chain was retrieved from a study of T cell responses to AZD1222 COVID-19 vaccine. Study overall: Both about-4-week and about-12-week second-dose recipients were combined.

Concerning this clone itself: Its target is unknown.

General observations from the study: Clonal diversity was possibly underestimated, and the donors were mostly white British, with more females. Recipients of two AZD1222 doses showed rising Spike-specific TCR breadth and depth. Unmutated variant regions are reportedly the target of nearly half of TCRs that are spike-specific.

Germline V gene sequence: CDR1 MDHEN, CDR2 SYDVKM. The CDR3 length is 14 residues. The V end lost 6 bases, the J end lost 4 bases, and 15 bases lay between the germline ends. The table came from immunoSEQ multiplex PCR; TCRdb's copy has only in-frame clones and leaves some out. The data hold 150,000 or so clones, with 80% to 90% observed a single time. The rearrangement links TRBV28 to TRBJ1-1, with D hard to call. The receptor comes from an adult in good health. Here the sequenced sample was peripheral blood, taken on day 0 of AZD1222 vaccination. CDR3 amino acids: CASSSFRVFTEAFF. The CDR3 coding sequence is TGTGCCAGCAGCTCCTTTCGGGTGTTCACTGAAGCTTTCTTT.